This T cell receptor (beta chain) derives from a study of T cells after somatic rescue of genetic block. Clones were read by immunoSEQ multiplex PCR, and TCRdb kept only the in-frame ones, dropping some. The table includes 68,000 or so clones, less than 95% detected once. This CDR3 is built from 10 residues. Germline V gives CDR1 DFQATT, CDR2 SNEGSKA (reference sequence). Trimming took off 6 bases at V and 5 bases at J, with 8 bases between the two ends. This sequence originates from a man in his forties or fifties. The V and J genes are TRBV20-1 and TRBJ2-7; D remains unclear. Sample: peripheral blood mononuclear cells (PBMCs). The CDR3 nucleotides are TGCAGTGCAAGTTCCAACGAGCAGTACTTC. Translation gives CSASSNEQYF.